This T cell receptor beta chain comes out of a study of blood T cells in healthy people across ages. Trimming removed 1 base from V and 12 bases from J, with 19 bases in between. The CDR3 extends over 15 amino acids. From germline, CDR1 is SGHNT and CDR2 YENEEA. Together with a sample-barcoded 5' primer, a J-beta primer mix was included in a second PCR lasting about 6 to 11 cycles. One entry per CDR3 protein, called by TCRdb with MiXCR from the 5' RACE reads. Found here are approximately 1,700,000 distinct CDR3 sequences, 35% to 50% of them singletons; the top ten hold 23%. The donors, healthy Caucasians from Russia, were aged roughly 6 to 90. In the case of this clonotype: No antigen is known for it.

Study-wide results and limits: Because donor CMV status was unknown, expanded clonotype changes were possibly confounded.

The J gene is TRBJ2-1, the V gene TRBV11-3, with D perhaps matching TRBD2 (6 bases). This sequence originates from a human donor in good health. Sequenced: blood. CDR3 in DNA: TGTGCCAGCAGCTTAGGTCACATCGGTTTCGGGGGGCAGTTCTTC. The encoded protein is CASSLGHIGFGGQFF.